The clone carrying this T cell receptor beta chain showed up many times. The data originate from a study of T-cell reconstitution after alpha-beta-depleted transplantation in children. Unique molecular identifiers were used to barcode this TCRbeta library. One entry per CDR3 protein results from TCRdb running MiXCR on the PCR reads. The data show hundreds of thousands of distinct CDR3 sequences, around a sixth seen once. From germline, CDR1 is SSHAT and CDR2 FNYEAQ (reference sequence). V was cut by 1 base and J by 1 base, with 8 bases left in between. The CDR3 runs 16 residues. The receptor comes from a human donor who donated a stem cell graft to a child with acute myeloid leukemia. This specimen consisted of PBMCs from the stem cell graft donor, obtained from the stem cell graft. The chain links TRBV7-7 to TRBJ2-6; unclear D gene. The CDR3: CASSLGLSSGANVLTF. The CDR3 coding sequence is TGTGCCAGCAGCTTAGGGTTGTCGTCTGGGGCCAACGTCCTGACTTTC.